Each of the 17 T cell receptor beta chains below was sequenced from the same sample in a study of cytomegalovirus exposure and HLA in healthy donors. The PCR made use of 60 Vbeta and 13 Jbeta primers. Sequencing was performed with immunoSEQ multiplex PCR; in TCRdb, only in-frame clones are kept and a portion is missing. The table records roughly 220,000 clones, 82% of them present only once. The material sequenced was PBMCs. All receptors derive from a woman aged 40-49 years in good health and CMV-seronegative.

V usage is TRBV4-1 and J usage is TRBJ2-6; D possibly corresponds to TRBD2 (6 bases). CDR1 is MGHRA, CDR2 YSYEKL, per germline. Trimming took 4 bases from V and 0 from J, leaving 10 bases between them. The CDR3 has 16 residues. CDR3 sequence: CASSPRDSSGANVLTF. CDR3 DNA sequence: TGCGCCAGCAGCCCAAGGGACTCCTCTGGGGCCAACGTCCTGACTTTC.

The chain recombines TRBV19 with TRBJ2-7; D might be TRBD1 (6 bases). V dropped 1 base and J dropped 3 bases, with 13 bases sitting between them. Looked up from germline, CDR1 is LNHDA and CDR2 is SQIVND (reference sequence). The CDR3 length is 15 residues. In nucleotides, the CDR3 is TGTGCCAGTAGTATAGGGGCGAGGGGGATCTACGAGCAGTACTTC. This translates into CASSIGARGIYEQYF. Full variable domain (remainder filled in from reference TRBV19 and TRBJ2-7): DGGITQSPKYLFRKEGQNVTLSCEQNLNHDAMYWYRQDPGQGLRLIYYSQIVNDFQKGDIAEGYSVSREKKESFPLTVTSAQKNPTAFYLCASSIGARGIYEQYFGPGTRLTVT.

This clone was found once. In the same sample, other DNA sequences code for this CDR3. CDR3 sequence: CASRLAGTTDTQYF. CDR3 nucleotide sequence: TGCGCCAGCAGACTAGCGGGAACCACAGATACGCAGTATTTT. The V call is TRBV5-1, the J call TRBJ2-3; 10 nucleotides match TRBD2. V shed 5 bases and J 2 bases; nucleotides not matched to a gene: 2. CDR3 length equals 14 residues. Per germline, CDR1 SGHRS and CDR2 YFSETQ.

This clone was seen just once. The genes are TRBV29-1 and TRBJ2-3; TRBD2 aligns across 7 bases. The CDR3 has 14 residues. Losses at the gene ends were 5 bases for V and 5 bases for J; bases not matched to a gene: 10. Germline values: CDR1 SQVTM, CDR2 ANQGSEA. The CDR3 loop reads CSVSYAGGRDTQYF. CDR3 DNA: TGCAGCGTTAGCTATGCCGGCGGGAGAGATACGCAGTATTTT.

V usage is TRBV28 and J usage is TRBJ2-7, with 8 bases lining up with TRBD1. The ends lost 4 bases at V and 7 bases at J; junction bases unmatched: 9. Per the germline V gene, CDR1 is MDHEN and CDR2 is SYDVKM. CDR3 length equals 14 residues. The CDR3 region is CASSSTRTGWEQYF. CDR3 nucleotides: TGTGCCAGCAGTTCCACGCGGACAGGGTGGGAGCAGTACTTC.

This clone was picked up a small number of times. The CDR3 nucleotides read TGTGCCAGCAGCCCAGGAGGAAGAGATCACACCTCTGGAAACACCATATATTTT. It codes for CASSPGGRDHTSGNTIYF. The chain combines TRBV9 with TRBJ1-3; unclear D gene. CDR1 SGDLS and CDR2 YYNGEE come from the germline V gene. Trimming cost V 4 bases and J 0 bases, with 20 bases left between them. This CDR3 has 18 amino acids.

The chain employs TRBV11-2 and TRBJ1-1; a weak D match, TRBD1 (6 bases). The CDR3 is 15 residues long. The V gene's germline CDR1 is SGHAT and CDR2 FQNNGV. V lost 1 base, J lost 9 bases, and 18 bases lay in between. Written as DNA, the CDR3 is TGTGCCAGCAGCTTAGGGCCGAACAGGGCAGATAAAGCTTTCTTT. Its protein product is CASSLGPNRADKAFF.

The chain joins TRBV27 to TRBJ1-4, with D possibly matching TRBD1 (6 bases). Trimming left V 3 bases short and J 8 bases short, with 16 bases between. The CDR3 is made up of 15 amino acids. Per germline, CDR1 MNHEY and CDR2 SMNVEV (reference sequence). CDR3 sequence reads: CASSFLDSRWEKLFF. As DNA, the CDR3 is TGTGCCAGCAGTTTTTTGGACAGTCGGTGGGAAAAACTGTTTTTT.

This clone was detected a few times. The rearrangement uses TRBV5-4 and TRBJ1-3; D is unclear. CDR3 length: 15 amino acids. Germline CDR1 and CDR2: SGHNT and YYREEE (reference sequence). V lost 0 bases and J 0 bases, leaving 7 bases between the germline ends. The CDR3, as DNA: TGTGCCAGCAGCTTGGGCGGTATCTCTGGAAACACCATATATTTT. Translation gives CASSLGGISGNTIYF.

The chain uses TRBV13 and TRBJ2-5, with TRBD2 identical over 9 bases. Germline assignment: CDR1 PRHDT and CDR2 FYEKMQ (reference sequence). The CDR3 extends over 15 amino acids. J gave up 2 bases and V 3 bases, and 4 bases lay outside the gene matches. CDR3 protein: CASSFPAGGQETQYF. The DNA of the CDR3 is TGTGCCAGCAGCTTCCCAGCGGGAGGTCAAGAGACCCAGTACTTC.

This clone was counted only a few times. The rearrangement links TRBV18 to TRBJ2-1, with TRBD2 matching 9 bases. J lost 7 bases, V lost 0 bases, and 1 base had no gene match. This CDR3 is built from 14 residues. The germline gives CDR1 KGHSH, CDR2 LQKENI. The CDR3 loop is CASSPPGLANEQFF. CDR3 nucleotides: TGTGCCAGCTCACCACCGGGACTAGCAAATGAGCAGTTCTTC.

The chain recombines TRBV11-2 with TRBJ1-1; 11 bases agree with TRBD1. The CDR3 contains 17 residues. Germline CDR1 SGHAT, CDR2 FQNNGV. The V gene end was trimmed by 5 bases and the J gene end by 3 bases; junction bases not matched to a gene: 11. The CDR3 region has the DNA TGTGCCAGCAGCCCCCCCCACAGGGACAGGGGGGACACTGAAGCTTTCTTT. Translation: CASSPPHRDRGDTEAFF.

The chain couples TRBV6-1 to TRBJ2-3, with a weak D call TRBD2 (6 bases). In germline, CDR1 is MNHNS, CDR2 SASEGT. CDR3 length: 16 residues. The germline V and J ends were trimmed by 3 bases and 1 base, with 14 bases remaining between them. DNA of the CDR3: TGTGCCAGCAGTGAGATCTTCGGGGGAGGCACAGATACGCAGTATTTT. The encoded protein is CASSEIFGGGTDTQYF.

This rearrangement joins TRBV28 to TRBJ2-7, with unresolved D. In germline, CDR1 is MDHEN, CDR2 SYDVKM. The CDR3 length is 16 residues. The V gene lost 4 bases and the J gene lost 4 bases, with 20 bases spanning the gap. The CDR3 loop reads CASSSEVRSPYYEQYF. CDR3 nucleotides: TGTGCCAGCAGTTCGGAAGTCAGGTCCCCCTATTACGAGCAGTACTTC.

The chain combines TRBV9 with TRBJ2-3; tentatively, D is TRBD2 (5 bases). CDR1 and CDR2 from the germline V gene are SGDLS and YYNGEE. The V end was cut by 0 bases, the J end by 2 bases, with 7 bases between. The CDR3 contains 14 residues. In DNA, the CDR3 is TGTGCCAGCAGCGTAGAGCGGTCCACAGATACGCAGTATTTT. This translates into CASSVERSTDTQYF. The full variable domain, rest sourced from reference TRBV9 and TRBJ2-3, is DSGVTQTPKHLITATGQRVTLRCSPRSGDLSVYWYQQSLDQGLQFLIQYYNGEERAKGNILERFSAQQFPDLHSELNLSSLELGDSALYFCASSVERSTDTQYFGPGTRLTVL.

The chain employs TRBV5-1 and TRBJ1-1, with 11 bases lining up with TRBD1. The junction had 9 bases not matched to a gene; V was cut back by 5 bases and J by 6 bases. The CDR3 is made up of 15 amino acids. Germline values: CDR1 SGHRS, CDR2 YFSETQ. CDR3 nucleotide sequence: TGCGCCAGCAGGCCAGGGACAGGGGGGAGAGCTGAAGCTTTCTTT. This sequence encodes CASRPGTGGRAEAFF.

J is TRBJ2-2 and V is TRBV19, with D tentatively TRBD1 (6 bases). Trimming stripped 4 bases from V and 0 bases from J, with 9 bases between. Germline V gene sequence: CDR1 LNHDA, CDR2 SQIVND (reference sequence). This CDR3 is 15 amino acids long. CDR3 loop: CASSRQVTNTGELFF. The CDR3 coding sequence is TGTGCCAGTAGTAGACAGGTAACGAACACCGGGGAGCTGTTTTTT.